Listed below are T cell receptor beta chains from one sample, sequenced in a study of blood T cell repertoires in COVID-19. Produced via immunoSEQ multiplex PCR; TCRdb's table is partial and in-frame only. The sample has around 280,000 clones, around 89% seen once. Source material: PBMCs or T cells enriched from blood (not recorded which). All receptors derive from a woman under 30 with acute COVID-19. CDR3s include the opening cysteine and the closing phenylalanine or tryptophan. A D gene is named only where the DNA matches it firmly. Expanded clones get a size class; other rows say once, few or many, or leave the size out.

CDR3nt,CDR3aa,j_gene,d_gene,abundance,v_gene
TGCGCCAGCAGCTTCGGTGGCGAGCAGTACTTC,CASSFGGEQYF,TRBJ2-7,NA,NA,TRBV5-1
TGCAGCGTTCAGGCCTCCTCCATGAACACTGAAGCTTTCTTT,CSVQASSMNTEAFF,TRBJ1-1,NA,NA,TRBV29-1
TGTGCCAGCAGCTTGCTTGACAGGGCATCGAGCACTGAAGCTTTCTTT,CASSLLDRASSTEAFF,TRBJ1-1,TRBD1,once,TRBV5-6
TGTGCCAGAACTAGCATGACTAGCACAGATACGCAGTATTTT,CARTSMTSTDTQYF,TRBJ2-3,NA,NA,TRBV2
TGTGCCAGCCGGGAGTCCCCTACTACCGAGCAGTACTTC,CASRESPTTEQYF,TRBJ2-7,NA,NA,TRBV27
TGCGCCAGCAGCTTACAGGGGAGTAATGAAAAACTGTTTTTT,CASSLQGSNEKLFF,TRBJ1-4,TRBD1,once,TRBV5-1
TGTGCCAGCAGCATATCCGGGACAGGGACCTATGGCTACACCTTC,CASSISGTGTYGYTF,TRBJ1-2,TRBD1,NA,TRBV7-2
TGTGCCAGCAGCTCCGCCGGGAGGGCCTACGAGCAGTACTTC,CASSSAGRAYEQYF,TRBJ2-7,TRBD2,NA,TRBV7-2
TGTGCCAGCAGTTATGGGACAGGGGCCTCCTACGAGCAGTACTTC,CASSYGTGASYEQYF,TRBJ2-7,TRBD1,NA,TRBV6-5
TGTGCCAGCAGTTTGGGACAGGGGTACGAGCAGTACTTC,CASSLGQGYEQYF,TRBJ2-7,TRBD1,once,TRBV12-3/TRBV12-4
TGTGCCTGGAGTCTACCGGGATGGAATCAGCCCCAGCATTTT,CAWSLPGWNQPQHF,TRBJ1-5,NA,NA,TRBV30
TGTGCCAGCAGCTTGGCTGCGGAGGGTGGCTATGGCTACACCTTC,CASSLAAEGGYGYTF,TRBJ1-2,NA,once,TRBV5-4
TGTGCCAGCAGTTACCCCCCCAAGACTAGCGGGAGAGGGAGTGAGCAGTTCTTC,CASSYPPKTSGRGSEQFF,TRBJ2-1,TRBD2,NA,TRBV6-2/TRBV6-3
TGTGCCAGCAGCCTCACGCAGGGGTTAGGTCAGCCCCAGCATTTT,CASSLTQGLGQPQHF,TRBJ1-5,NA,NA,TRBV11-2
TGTGCCAGCAGCTTGGCGGGGGGCATGTCCGGGAGTCTCCAAAACATTCAGTACTTC,CASSLAGGMSGSLQNIQYF,TRBJ2-4,NA,once,TRBV5-5
TGTGCCTGGAGCCCCGACAGGGGAGTGGTAAATTCACCCCTCCACTTT,CAWSPDRGVVNSPLHF,TRBJ1-6,TRBD1,NA,TRBV30
TGTGCCATCAGTGAAGGGGAATCCTACGAGCAGTACTTC,CAISEGESYEQYF,TRBJ2-7,NA,NA,TRBV10-3
TGTGCCACCAGTGACGCGAGGACTAGCGGGATCAATGAGCAGTTCTTC,CATSDARTSGINEQFF,TRBJ2-1,TRBD2,NA,TRBV24-1
TGCAGCGTTCTCGGACTAGCGGGAGGGGAGACCCAGTACTTC,CSVLGLAGGETQYF,TRBJ2-5,TRBD2,NA,TRBV29-1
TGCGCCAGCAGGAGCGCGTTTGACTATGGCTACACCTTC,CASRSAFDYGYTF,TRBJ1-2,NA,NA,TRBV4-1
TGTGCCAGCAGTCGGGACAGGGCGACAGGCTACACCTTC,CASSRDRATGYTF,TRBJ1-2,TRBD1,once,TRBV9
TGTGCCGGACGGGGGACGTCGGGTGAAAAACTGTTTTTT,CAGRGTSGEKLFF,TRBJ1-4,NA,NA,TRBV6-6
TGTGCCGGAGGGGACGAAAAACTGTTTTTT,CAGGDEKLFF,TRBJ1-4,NA,NA,TRBV2
TGTGCCTGGAGTGTAGGACTCGTGAGCTCCTACAATGAGCAGTTCTTC,CAWSVGLVSSYNEQFF,TRBJ2-1,NA,NA,TRBV30
TGCGCCAGCAGCCAAAGAGGACACCCAGGGCTAACTAATAATTCACCCCTCCACTTT,CASSQRGHPGLTNNSPLHF,TRBJ1-6,NA,few,TRBV4-1
TGTGCCAGCAGTGGGACAGGGGGGAGCAATCAGCCCCAGCATTTT,CASSGTGGSNQPQHF,TRBJ1-5,TRBD1,once,TRBV2
TGTGCCAGCAGCGACCGCCGGGACAGCCTAGAGACTTACAATGAGCAGTTCTTC,CASSDRRDSLETYNEQFF,TRBJ2-1,TRBD1,NA,TRBV9
TGTGCCAGCATCTCCAGGGGGCTAAGATACAATGAGCAGTTCTTC,CASISRGLRYNEQFF,TRBJ2-1,TRBD1,NA,TRBV27
TGTGCCAGCAGTGAAGAAAACAGGGTCTACTGCGAGCAGTACTTC,CASSEENRVYCEQYF,TRBJ2-7,NA,NA,TRBV2
TGTGCCAGCAGCCTGAGGCCAAACCGGGACAGAGGACTGTTTTTT,CASSLRPNRDRGLFF,TRBJ1-4,TRBD1,NA,TRBV6-5
TGTGCCAGCAGTGATCGGGTATATGGGACAGGGGGCTACGAGCAGTACTTC,CASSDRVYGTGGYEQYF,TRBJ2-7,TRBD1,NA,TRBV6-1
TGTGCCAGCAGCCTACCACTGGGGGGTACCACCGGGGAGCTGTTTTTT,CASSLPLGGTTGELFF,TRBJ2-2,NA,once,TRBV7-9
TGCGCCAGCAGCCAAGGAGGAGCTAGCGGGGCCCGTCGGGGCGAGCAGTACTTC,CASSQGGASGARRGEQYF,TRBJ2-7,TRBD2,NA,TRBV4-1
TGTGCCAGCAGCCTCTACCGAGCGACCTCCTCCTACGAGCAGTACTTC,CASSLYRATSSYEQYF,TRBJ2-7,NA,few,TRBV5-6
TGTGCCAGCAGTTACGGTGGGCCCCTCCTCTATGGCTACACCTTC,CASSYGGPLLYGYTF,TRBJ1-2,NA,NA,TRBV6-2/TRBV6-3
TGTGCCAGCTCACCAGAGGTGCGCCGGGGAAAGACCCAGTACTTC,CASSPEVRRGKTQYF,TRBJ2-5,NA,NA,TRBV18
TGTGCCATCAGTGAGGCCCCGGGTGGAGGCTACACCTTC,CAISEAPGGGYTF,TRBJ1-2,NA,NA,TRBV10-3
TGTGCCACCAGCAGAGAGCGACCCGGGACAGGGGGCTACGAGCAGTACTTC,CATSRERPGTGGYEQYF,TRBJ2-7,TRBD1,NA,TRBV15
TGTGCCAGCACCTCTGGGGTGGGTAAAACTAGCGGGTACAATGAGCAGTTCTTC,CASTSGVGKTSGYNEQFF,TRBJ2-1,TRBD2,NA,TRBV9
TGTGCCAGCAGCGTGGACAGGGGGGAGACCCAGTACTTC,CASSVDRGETQYF,TRBJ2-5,TRBD1,NA,TRBV5-4
TGTGCCAGCAGCGAAATATCACAGGGGGCGCTGAACGAGCAGTACTTC,CASSEISQGALNEQYF,TRBJ2-7,TRBD1,NA,TRBV16
TGTGCCAGCTGTTGGAGGTTCGGGTACGAGCAGTACTTC,CASCWRFGYEQYF,TRBJ2-7,NA,NA,TRBV2
TGTGCCAGCTCACCACCGGGCGCGACAGGGAAATCTCAGCCCCAGCATTTT,CASSPPGATGKSQPQHF,TRBJ1-5,TRBD1,NA,TRBV18
TGTGCCAGCAGCAACCGGGACTATCGAAATGAGCAGTTCTTC,CASSNRDYRNEQFF,TRBJ2-1,TRBD2,NA,TRBV11-2
TGTGCCAGCAGTGAACTGGGACTTTCCTACGAGCAGTACTTC,CASSELGLSYEQYF,TRBJ2-7,NA,NA,TRBV25-1
TGTGCCAGTAGTGGGACAGTTAGCTCTGGAAACACCATATATTTT,CASSGTVSSGNTIYF,TRBJ1-3,TRBD1,NA,TRBV19
TGTGCCAGCAGTGACGCCTGGACAGGGGGCTCCTTCGGTACCTATGGCTACACCTTC,CASSDAWTGGSFGTYGYTF,TRBJ1-2,TRBD1,NA,TRBV6-1
TGTGCCAGCAGACCAACAGCGGGAGCCTTCGTGGATACGCAGTATTTT,CASRPTAGAFVDTQYF,TRBJ2-3,TRBD2,once,TRBV27